This TCR beta chain derives from a study of tumor-infiltrating lymphocytes in primary liver carcinoma. Comments on this clonotype: A junction boundary mismatches the germline segment, possibly from a read error.

Germline V CDR1 and CDR2: MNHNS, SASEGT. CDR3 size: 12 residues. Starting from roughly 0.5 ug of total RNA, TCR beta cDNA was produced with a primer in the constant region. Three nested multiplex PCR rounds of slightly modified ARM-PCR generated TCR beta libraries. The two initial PCR rounds, approximately 10 cycles each, used TRBV1-TRBV30 forward and C-beta reverse primers. TCRdb fed the multiplex PCR reads into MiXCR, producing one record per CDR3 protein. Among around 70,000 distinct CDR3 sequences listed, over 60% were seen once. Total RNA and DNA came together from roughly 20-30 mg of bulk tissue without cell sorting.

This chain uses TRBV6-1 with TRBJ2-3, with D perhaps matching TRBD1 or TRBD2 (5 bases each). Material for sequencing was liver tumor tissue from sampling region 4. The subset denotes: tumor region T4, right-lateral pole. The clonotype originates from a man aged 35 to 55 with primary liver carcinoma and hepatitis B virus infection. The CDR3 nucleotides read TGTGCTAGCATACTAGGGGCAGATACGCAGTATTTT. Its protein is CASILGADTQYF.